These 4 T cell receptor beta chains were sequenced from one sample in a study of cytomegalovirus exposure and HLA in healthy donors. Researchers ran the PCR with 60 Vbeta and 13 Jbeta primers. TCRdb's table, derived via immunoSEQ multiplex PCR, lists solely in-frame clones and lacks some. The sample contains about 150,000 clones, roughly 65% of which appear only once. Specimen: PBMCs. Source of these receptors: a man in his 60s in good health and CMV-seronegative.

V is TRBV7-2 and J is TRBJ2-7; maybe TRBD2 (6 bases). CDR1 and CDR2 from the germline V gene are SGHTA and FQGNSA. V lost 1 base, J lost 3 bases, and 16 bases lay in between. CDR3 length: 16 amino acids. The CDR3 protein is CASSLDGLASIYEQYF. The CDR3 nucleotides read TGTGCCAGCAGCTTAGACGGCCTAGCGTCGATCTACGAGCAGTACTTC.

V usage is TRBV25-1 and J usage is TRBJ2-3; D remains unclear. CDR1 MGHDK and CDR2 SYGVNS come from the germline V gene. V lost 1 base, J lost 4 bases, and 6 bases lay in between. CDR3 size: 13 residues. DNA for the CDR3: TGTGCCAGCAGTGAATTAAAGCCAGATACGCAGTATTTT. Its translation: CASSELKPDTQYF.

This clone was seen just once. V is TRBV19 and J is TRBJ2-1, with D perhaps TRBD2 (5 bases). Looked up from germline, CDR1 is LNHDA and CDR2 is SQIVND (reference sequence). The CDR3 sequence is 15 residues long. V was pared by 0 bases and J by 3 bases, with 9 bases between. The CDR3 sequence is CASSIELVGYNEQFF. The CDR3 bases are TGTGCCAGTAGTATAGAACTAGTAGGCTACAATGAGCAGTTCTTC.

CDR3 bases: TGTGCCAGCAGTTCTCCGACTTACTCTACGGAGCAGTACTTC. Protein product: CASSSPTYSTEQYF. The gene calls are TRBV6-5 and TRBJ2-7; D ambiguous. V was cut by 4 bases and J by 7 bases, with 17 bases left in between. The germline CDR1 and CDR2 sequences are MNHEY and SVGAGI. The CDR3 extends over 14 amino acids.